Below, 17 T cell receptor beta chains from the same sample are listed, as sequenced in a study of blood T cell repertoires in COVID-19 (TCRdb year 2020). Libraries came from the immunoSEQ multiplex PCR assay. This immuneACCESS table, as held by TCRdb, lists in-frame sequences with V and J called but not all clones. Of the missing ones, under half trace to an unresolved V gene in checked studies; the others have no known cause. This sample gives about 300,000 clones in total; 85% to 90% of them show up just once. The top ten clones comprise under 11% of the sample. Sequencing was carried out using PBMCs or T cells enriched from blood (not recorded which). The receptor set was obtained from a woman between 18 and 29 years old who had recovered from COVID-19.

The chain carries TRBV12-3 or TRBV12-4 and TRBJ1-1; 7 bases align to TRBD1. The CDR3 runs to 13 residues. Trimming at V came to 5 bases and at J to 9 bases, leaving 9 bases not matched to a gene. The CDR3 DNA reads as TGTGCCAGCAGTCCCGGACAGGCCTCCAAAGCTTTCTTT. Residues: CASSPGQASKAFF.

The chain employs TRBV5-6 and TRBJ1-1; weak D call: TRBD1 (5 bases). The CDR3 spans 15 residues. Germline assignment: CDR1 SGHDT and CDR2 YYEEEE. Trimming shortened V by 4 bases and J by 0 bases, and 13 bases separated the two germline ends. The CDR3, as DNA: TGTGCCAGCAGCCCGGACATTGCCATGAACACTGAAGCTTTCTTT. Translating gives CASSPDIAMNTEAFF.

The J gene is TRBJ2-7, the V gene TRBV5-1, with 8 bases matching TRBD1. The germline CDR1 and CDR2 sequences are SGHRS and YFSETQ. With V trimmed by 0 bases and J by 4 bases, 6 bases remained unmatched. This CDR3 has 15 residues. CDR3 DNA sequence: TGCGCCAGCAGCTTGGAGTCCAGGGGGCCGTACGAGCAGTACTTC. It translates to CASSLESRGPYEQYF.

This sequence joins TRBV29-1 and TRBJ2-7; TRBD2 is a possible D gene (6 bases). This CDR3 region has 16 residues. V lost 2 bases, J lost 2 bases, and 19 bases lay in between. Germline CDR1 SQVTM, CDR2 ANQGSEA. The CDR3 bases are TGCAGCGTTGAATACCCCGGGGGTACCAGCACCTACGAGCAGTACTTC. This sequence encodes CSVEYPGGTSTYEQYF.

The chain combines TRBV10-3 with TRBJ1-2; 10 bases fit TRBD1. Per the germline V gene, CDR1 is ENHRY and CDR2 is SYGVKD. V dropped 6 bases and J dropped 8; count of bases not matched to a gene: 9. The CDR3 extends over 14 amino acids. The CDR3 protein is CAISTGQGRGGYTF. In DNA, the CDR3 is TGTGCCATCAGCACGGGACAGGGGCGGGGCGGCTACACCTTC.

This clone showed up just a few times. The J gene is TRBJ2-7, the V gene TRBV7-9, with TRBD1 as a possible D gene (6 bases). Trimming took off 3 bases at V and 1 base at J, with 7 bases between the two ends. The CDR3 length is 13 residues. CDR1 SEHNR and CDR2 FQNEAQ come from the germline V gene (reference sequence). As DNA, the CDR3 is TGTGCCAGCAGCTTCCAGGGGTCCTACGAGCAGTACTTC. This encodes CASSFQGSYEQYF. The entire variable domain, with the rest obtained from reference TRBV7-9 and TRBJ2-7, is as follows: DTGVSQNPRHKITKRGQNVTFRCDPISEHNRLYWYRQTLGQGPEFLTYFQNEAQLEKSRLLSDRFSAERPKGSFSTLEIQRTEQGDSAMYLCASSFQGSYEQYFGPGTRLTVT.

The chain joins TRBV6-5 to TRBJ2-7, with 12 nucleotides matching TRBD2. This CDR3 has 15 residues. V shed 5 bases and J 1 base; nucleotides not matched to a gene: 3. The germline CDR1 and CDR2 sequences are MNHEY and SVGAGI. CDR3 sequence: CASSRLAGESYEQYF. The CDR3 bases are TGTGCCAGCAGTCGACTAGCGGGAGAGTCCTACGAGCAGTACTTC.

The gene calls are TRBV9 and TRBJ2-5, with a possible D match to TRBD1 (6 bases). Germline V lookup: CDR1 SGDLS, CDR2 YYNGEE. The CDR3 is 16 residues long. V was shortened by 2 bases and J by 2 bases, with 16 bases between the two germline ends. The CDR3 is CASSVGASRGQETQYF. CDR3 in DNA: TGTGCCAGCAGCGTGGGGGCGTCTCGGGGTCAAGAGACCCAGTACTTC.

This clone is a singleton in its sample. V usage is TRBV29-1 and J usage is TRBJ1-4, with no clear D. V lost 5 bases to trimming and J lost 7 bases, with 8 bases between them. The germline gives CDR1 SQVTM, CDR2 ANQGSEA. The CDR3 has 11 residues. As DNA, the CDR3 is TGCAGCGTTAAAAGCGGTGAAAAACTGTTTTTT. It yields the protein CSVKSGEKLFF.

The V call is TRBV29-1, the J call TRBJ1-5; TRBD1 agrees at 7 bases. This CDR3 has 13 residues. J lost 5 bases, V lost 4 bases, and 5 bases had no gene match. Germline loops: CDR1 SQVTM, CDR2 ANQGSEA. The CDR3 coding sequence is TGCAGCGTTGGTAGGCAGGGGGATCAGCCCCAGCATTTT. Residues: CSVGRQGDQPQHF.

This clone has only one observation. The chain employs TRBV3-1 (or the pseudogene TRBV3-2) and TRBJ2-3; TRBD2 is a possible D gene (6 bases). Per the germline V gene, CDR1 is LGHDT and CDR2 is YNNKEL (reference sequence). V gave up 4 bases and J gave up 6 bases, with 14 bases separating them. The length of the CDR3 is 14 residues. CDR3 nucleotides: TGTGCCAGCAGCCCCGGCGGGGAAGTGGATACGCAGTATTTT. Translating it yields CASSPGGEVDTQYF.

This chain connects TRBV24-1 to TRBJ1-1; D not resolved. The CDR3 length is 13 residues. V dropped 6 bases and J dropped 1 base, with 8 bases sitting between them. Germline CDR1 and CDR2: KGHDR and SFDVKD. The CDR3, as DNA: TGTGCCACCAGTTCAGGTCAGAACACTGAAGCTTTCTTT. The encoded protein is CATSSGQNTEAFF.

The rearrangement uses TRBV5-1 and TRBJ2-3; tentatively, D is TRBD2 (6 bases). The CDR3 consists of 16 residues. Trimming took off 0 bases at V and 5 bases at J, with 16 bases between the two ends. CDR1 is SGHRS and CDR2 is YFSETQ in the germline V gene. CDR3 loop: CASSLAPEGYGDTQYF. The CDR3 nucleotides read TGCGCCAGCAGCTTGGCCCCGGAGGGGTATGGAGATACGCAGTATTTT.

The rearrangement uses TRBV18 and TRBJ2-2; 8 bases are a match to TRBD2. In germline, CDR1 is KGHSH, CDR2 LQKENI. This CDR3 is built from 18 residues. J was trimmed by 7 bases and V by 8 bases; bases with no gene match: 21. DNA of the CDR3: TGTGCCAGCCCGACAGAATCGCTAGCGGGTCCCCGGGTCGGGGAGCTGTTTTTT. Translation gives CASPTESLAGPRVGELFF.

This clone was observed a single time. The chain employs TRBV19 and TRBJ1-2, with a weak D call TRBD1 (5 bases). The CDR3 loop spans 15 amino acids. With 7 bases removed from V and 3 bases from J, the gap between germline ends came to 18 bases. Per germline, CDR1 LNHDA and CDR2 SQIVND (reference sequence). CDR3 DNA: TGTGCCAGTACGGAAGGGGCGGAGGGCCACTATGGCTACACCTTC. Translating it yields CASTEGAEGHYGYTF.

Regarding this clone: A read error may account for a junction end that differs from germline. This sequence joins TRBV7-7 and TRBJ2-5; TRBD2 matches 8 bases. CDR1 is SSHAT, CDR2 FNYEAQ, per germline (reference sequence). This CDR3 comprises 16 residues. The CDR3 coding sequence is TGTGCTAGCAGCTCGGGAAGCGGGGGAATGGGAGAGACCCAGTACTTC. Translating gives CASSSGSGGMGETQYF.

V usage is TRBV12-3 or TRBV12-4 and J usage is TRBJ2-1; TRBD2 matches 10 bases. V was pared by 8 bases and J by 9 bases, with 7 bases of the junction left unmatched. The CDR3 is made up of 13 amino acids. The CDR3 DNA reads as TGTGCCAGCGTCGGACTAGCGGAGGGTGAGCAGTTCTTC. Protein product: CASVGLAEGEQFF.